This is a list of T cell receptor beta chains from one sample in a study of T cells in Graves' hyperthyroidism and ophthalmopathy. Using its own MiXCR run on the multiplex PCR reads, TCRdb lists one record per CDR3 protein. The sample yields roughly 560,000 distinct CDR3 sequences, roughly 14% seen once. The sample taken for sequencing was blood. The receptors shown here come from a middle-aged woman with Graves' ophthalmopathy. CDR3s include the opening cysteine and the closing phenylalanine or tryptophan. The D gene is left open where the match is weak. Clone size, where shown, is once, few, many, or a class for clones that have expanded.

D gene	V gene	J gene	clone size	CDR3 protein	CDR3 DNA
NA	TRBV6-1	TRBJ2-6	NA	CASSALPFGANVLTF	TGTGCCAGCAGCGCCCTCCCCTTTGGGGCCAACGTCCTGACTTTC
NA	TRBV2	TRBJ2-7	many	CASRGEAGTLYEQYF	TGTGCCAGCAGGGGGGAAGCGGGGACACTCTACGAGCAGTACTTC
TRBD1	TRBV30	TRBJ1-1	few	CAWTRSGTGATEAFF	TGTGCCTGGACCCGATCAGGGACAGGGGCCACTGAAGCTTTCTTT
NA	TRBV20-1	TRBJ2-7	NA	CSAGTGPGGSQYF	TGCAGTGCTGGCACAGGGCCCGGGGGAAGCCAGTACTTC
NA	TRBV19	TRBJ1-5	few	CASSMQGSYSNQPQHF	TGTGCCAGTAGTATGCAGGGGTCCTATAGCAATCAGCCCCAGCATTTT
TRBD2	TRBV9	TRBJ2-1	few	CASSVVPGLGYNEQFF	TGTGCCAGCAGCGTAGTCCCGGGACTAGGCTACAATGAGCAGTTCTTC
NA	TRBV12-3/TRBV12-4	TRBJ2-3	many	CASSLSGIPDTQYF	TGTGCCAGCAGTTTATCCGGGATCCCAGATACGCAGTATTTT
NA	TRBV6-5	TRBJ2-5	many	CASSYAGETQYF	TGTGCCAGCAGTTACGCAGGGGAGACCCAGTACTTC
TRBD1	TRBV18	TRBJ2-5	few	CASSPRGQTQETQYF	TGTGCCAGCTCACCAAGGGGACAGACCCAAGAGACCCAGTACTTC
TRBD1	TRBV27	TRBJ1-2	many	CASSSGTGNPPSYGYTF	TGTGCCAGCAGTTCCGGGACAGGGAATCCTCCTAGCTATGGCTACACCTTC
NA	TRBV7-9	TRBJ2-3	NA	CASSIGGDTQYF	TGTGCCAGCAGCATAGGGGGAGATACGCAGTATTTT
NA	TRBV11-2	TRBJ2-7	many	CASSQTGTLYEQYF	TGTGCCAGCAGTCAAACAGGGACCCTCTACGAGCAGTACTTC
NA	TRBV24-1	TRBJ2-7	NA	CATSRSGAGYEQYF	TGTGCCACCTCTCGTTCGGGGGCAGGCTACGAGCAGTACTTC
NA	TRBV19	TRBJ2-7	NA	CASSEEGHPILEQYF	TGTGCCAGTAGTGAGGAGGGACATCCTATATTGGAGCAGTACTTC
TRBD2	TRBV29-1	TRBJ2-7	once	CSVVVRTSGSGSYEQYF	TGCAGCGTTGTCGTCCGGACTAGCGGGAGTGGATCCTACGAGCAGTACTTC
NA	TRBV30	TRBJ2-1	many	CAWRVNSYNEQFF	TGTGCCTGGAGGGTGAACAGCTACAATGAGCAGTTCTTC
NA	TRBV11-3	TRBJ1-1	many	CASSLLQGSGNTEAFF	TGTGCCAGCAGCTTACTCCAGGGGAGCGGGAACACTGAAGCTTTCTTT
NA	TRBV6-1	TRBJ1-1	NA	CASSRGPITEAFF	TGTGCCAGCAGCAGGGGCCCTATCACTGAAGCTTTCTTT
NA	TRBV7-8	TRBJ1-1	many	CASSLAQINTEAFF	TGTGCCAGCAGCTTAGCCCAGATTAACACTGAAGCTTTCTTT
NA	TRBV29-1	TRBJ2-5	many	CSGGGVAGETQYF	TGCAGCGGTGGCGGGGTGGCGGGGGAGACCCAGTACTTC
NA	TRBV29-1	TRBJ2-2	NA	CSVRQGNTGELFF	TGCAGCGTCCGGCAGGGTAACACCGGGGAGCTGTTTTTT
NA	TRBV28	TRBJ1-5	many	CASLPSTGSNQPQHF	TGTGCCAGCCTGCCATCAACGGGGAGCAATCAGCCCCAGCATTTT
TRBD1	TRBV28	TRBJ2-7	many	CASSPPGTGRHEQYF	TGTGCCAGCAGTCCACCCGGGACAGGGAGACACGAGCAGTACTTC
NA	TRBV4-1	TRBJ2-7	few	CASSQDVGGHSYEQYF	TGCGCCAGCAGCCAAGATGTGGGGGGACACAGCTACGAGCAGTACTTC
TRBD1	TRBV30	TRBJ1-5	many	CAWSATGTNQPQHF	TGTGCCTGGAGTGCGACAGGGACGAATCAGCCCCAGCATTTT
TRBD2	TRBV5-1	TRBJ2-7	many	CASSFSSGMGSEQYF	TGCGCCAGCAGCTTCTCTAGCGGGATGGGGTCCGAGCAGTACTTC
TRBD2	TRBV28	TRBJ2-2	many	CASSSTSDLNTGELFF	TGTGCCAGCAGTTCAACTAGCGATTTGAACACCGGGGAGCTGTTTTTT
NA	TRBV7-3	TRBJ2-2	many	CASSSRDSNTGELFF	TGTGCCAGCAGCTCCCGGGACTCGAACACCGGGGAGCTGTTTTTT
TRBD1	TRBV12-3/TRBV12-4	TRBJ1-3	few	CASGRQGSGNTIYF	TGTGCCAGCGGACGACAGGGCTCTGGAAACACCATATATTTT
NA	TRBV5-1	TRBJ2-7	many	CASSLNPIVDEQYF	TGCGCCAGCAGCTTGAACCCTATAGTCGACGAGCAGTACTTC
NA	TRBV29-1	TRBJ2-7	many	CSVGGLAEQYF	TGCAGCGTTGGTGGTTTAGCGGAGCAGTACTTC
NA	TRBV6-2/TRBV6-3	TRBJ2-7	NA	CASSYSTGGSRNLFSYEQYF	TGTGCCAGCAGTTACTCGACCGGCGGGTCCCGAAACCTTTTCTCCTACGAGCAGTACTTC
TRBD2	TRBV20-1	TRBJ2-7	many	CSARGKLAGAAYEQYF	TGCAGTGCTAGAGGGAAGCTAGCGGGAGCCGCCTACGAGCAGTACTTC
NA	TRBV14	TRBJ1-3	few	CASSQAGAHTIYF	TGTGCCAGCAGCCAAGCGGGGGCCCACACCATATATTTT
NA	TRBV6-5	TRBJ1-5	few	CASKRSNQPQHF	TGTGCCAGCAAAAGAAGCAATCAGCCCCAGCATTTT
TRBD2	TRBV6-2/TRBV6-3	TRBJ2-2	many	CASSRRRSGMAGELFF	TGTGCCAGCAGTCGTAGACGCAGCGGGATGGCCGGGGAGCTGTTTTTT
NA	TRBV30	TRBJ2-7	many	CAWSIPTQGSYEQYF	TGTGCCTGGAGTATTCCGACACAGGGATCCTACGAGCAGTACTTC
TRBD1	TRBV12-3/TRBV12-4	TRBJ1-6	many	CASSLGWDRTYNSPLHF	TGTGCCAGCAGTTTGGGTTGGGACAGGACATATAATTCACCCCTCCACTTT
NA	TRBV5-1	TRBJ2-5	NA	CASSLGRRKETQYF	TGCGCCAGCAGCTTGGGTCGCCGAAAAGAGACCCAGTACTTC
TRBD2	TRBV29-1	TRBJ2-7	many	CSVETSDTYEQYF	TGCAGCGTTGAAACTAGCGATACCTACGAGCAGTACTTC